The clone carrying this TCR beta chain was seen a handful of times. The V end lost 4 bases, the J end lost 0 bases, and 18 bases lay between the germline ends. The CDR3 runs 17 residues. The germline V gene encodes CDR1 LGHDT and CDR2 YNNKEL (reference sequence). Via MiXCR, TCRdb re-called the RT-PCR reads, giving one row per CDR3 protein. Of roughly 190,000 distinct CDR3 sequences listed, 41% are singletons. The sample comes from a study of patients and donors after allogeneic stem cell transplantation. V and J are TRBV3-1 and TRBJ1-2; no clear D gene. The TCR originated in a human donor who was either an allogeneic HSCT recipient or a stem cell or donor lymphocyte infusion donor (not recorded which). It is not recorded whose cells these are; they may come from a transplant donor. Input material: blood, either unsorted or a sorted T cell fraction (not recorded which). The CDR3 DNA is TGTGCCAGCAGCCCACATCCTTTAGGACCGGCTAACTATGGCTACACCTTC. Translated: CASSPHPLGPANYGYTF. Supplemented by reference TRBV3-1 and TRBJ1-2, the full variable domain reads DTAVSQTPKYLVTQMGNDKSIKCEQNLGHDTMYWYKQDSKKFLKIMFSYNNKELIINETVPNRFSPKSPDKAHLNLHINSLELGDSAVYFCASSPHPLGPANYGYTFGSGTRLTVV.